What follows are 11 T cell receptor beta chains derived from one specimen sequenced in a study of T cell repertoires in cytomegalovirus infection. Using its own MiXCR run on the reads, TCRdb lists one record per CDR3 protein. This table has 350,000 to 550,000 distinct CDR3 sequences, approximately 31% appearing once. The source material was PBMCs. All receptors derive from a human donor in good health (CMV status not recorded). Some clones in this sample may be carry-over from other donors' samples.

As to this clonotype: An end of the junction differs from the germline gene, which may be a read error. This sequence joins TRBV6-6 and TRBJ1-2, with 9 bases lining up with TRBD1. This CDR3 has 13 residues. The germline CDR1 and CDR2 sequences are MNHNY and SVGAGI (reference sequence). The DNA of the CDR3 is TGTGCCAGCAGAACTGACAGGGGGTATGGCTACGCCTTC. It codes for CASRTDRGYGYAF.

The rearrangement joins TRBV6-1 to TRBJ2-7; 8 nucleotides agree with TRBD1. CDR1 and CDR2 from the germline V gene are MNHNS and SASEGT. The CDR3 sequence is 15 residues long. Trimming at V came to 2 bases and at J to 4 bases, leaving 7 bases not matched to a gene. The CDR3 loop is CASSEPRTGKYEQYF. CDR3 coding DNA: TGTGCCAGCAGTGAACCCCGGACAGGGAAGTACGAGCAGTACTTC.

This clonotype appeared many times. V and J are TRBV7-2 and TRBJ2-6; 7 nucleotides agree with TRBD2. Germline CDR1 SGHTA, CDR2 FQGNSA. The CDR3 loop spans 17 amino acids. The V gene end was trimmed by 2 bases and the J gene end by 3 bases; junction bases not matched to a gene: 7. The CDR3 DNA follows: TGTGCCAGCAGCTTAAAGGGAGGGGTCGGTGGGGCCAACGTCCTGACTTTC. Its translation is CASSLKGGVGGANVLTF. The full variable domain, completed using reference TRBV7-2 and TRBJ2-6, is GAGVSQSPSNKVTEKGKDVELRCDPISGHTALYWYRQSLGQGLEFLIYFQGNSAPDKSGLPSDRFSAERTGGSVSTLTIQRTQQEDSAVYLCASSLKGGVGGANVLTFGAGSRLTVL.

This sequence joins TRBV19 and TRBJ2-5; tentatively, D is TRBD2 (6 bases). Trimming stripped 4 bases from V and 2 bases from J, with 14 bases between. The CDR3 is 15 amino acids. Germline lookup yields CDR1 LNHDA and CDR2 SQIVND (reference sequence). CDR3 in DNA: TGTGCCAGTAGTAATCCGGGACTGATACAAGAGACCCAGTACTTC. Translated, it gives CASSNPGLIQETQYF. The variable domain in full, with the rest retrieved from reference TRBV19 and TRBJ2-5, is DGGITQSPKYLFRKEGQNVTLSCEQNLNHDAMYWYRQDPGQGLRLIYYSQIVNDFQKGDIAEGYSVSREKKESFPLTVTSAQKNPTAFYLCASSNPGLIQETQYFGPGTRLLVL.

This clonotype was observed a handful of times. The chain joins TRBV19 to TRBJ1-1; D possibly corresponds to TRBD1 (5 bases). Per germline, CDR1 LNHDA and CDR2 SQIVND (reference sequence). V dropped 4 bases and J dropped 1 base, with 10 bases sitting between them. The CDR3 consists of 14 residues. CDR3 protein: CASSRQRTNTEAFF. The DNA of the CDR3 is TGTGCCAGTAGTAGACAGAGGACGAACACTGAAGCTTTCTTT.

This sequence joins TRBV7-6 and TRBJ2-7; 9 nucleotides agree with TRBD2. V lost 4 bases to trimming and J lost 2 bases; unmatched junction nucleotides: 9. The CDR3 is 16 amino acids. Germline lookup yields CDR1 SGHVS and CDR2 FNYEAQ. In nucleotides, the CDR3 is TGTGCCAGCAGCTCCCTGATTAGCGGGGGAACCTACGAGCAGTACTTC. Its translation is CASSSLISGGTYEQYF.

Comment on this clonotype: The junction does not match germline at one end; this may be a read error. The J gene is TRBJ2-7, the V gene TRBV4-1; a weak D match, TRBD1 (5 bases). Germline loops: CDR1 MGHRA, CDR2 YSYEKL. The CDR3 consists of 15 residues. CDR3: CSSSQGQRKNYEQYF. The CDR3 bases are TGCTCCAGCAGCCAAGGACAACGAAAGAACTACGAGCAGTACTTC.

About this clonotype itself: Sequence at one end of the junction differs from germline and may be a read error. The CDR3 DNA reads TGTGCCAGCAGCCCCGGGACCCCGTCCTCCGAGCAGTACTTC. Translation gives CASSPGTPSSEQYF. V and J are TRBV28 and TRBJ2-7; D assignment may be TRBD1 or TRBD2 (5 bases each). Germline lookup yields CDR1 MDHEN and CDR2 SYDVKM. This CDR3 is built from 14 residues.

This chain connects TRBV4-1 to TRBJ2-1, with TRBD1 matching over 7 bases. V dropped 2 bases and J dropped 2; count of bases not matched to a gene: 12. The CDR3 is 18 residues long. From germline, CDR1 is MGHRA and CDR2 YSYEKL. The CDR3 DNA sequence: TGCGCCAGCAGCCAACTTAGGGCGGACAGGATTCCCTACAATGAGCAGTTCTTC. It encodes CASSQLRADRIPYNEQFF.

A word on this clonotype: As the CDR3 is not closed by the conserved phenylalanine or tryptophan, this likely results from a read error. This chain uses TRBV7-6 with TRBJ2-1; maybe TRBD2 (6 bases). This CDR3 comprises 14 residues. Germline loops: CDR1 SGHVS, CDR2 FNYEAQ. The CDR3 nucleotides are TGTGCTAGCAGCTTAGGCGGGGAGGACAATGAGCAGTTCCTC. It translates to CASSLGGEDNEQFL.

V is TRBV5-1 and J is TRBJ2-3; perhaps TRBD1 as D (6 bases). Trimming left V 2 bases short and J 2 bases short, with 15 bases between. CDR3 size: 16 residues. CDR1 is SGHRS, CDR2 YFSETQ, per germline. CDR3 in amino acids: CASSFAGTPHTDTQYF. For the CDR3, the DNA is TGCGCCAGCAGCTTCGCCGGGACACCTCACACAGATACGCAGTATTTT.